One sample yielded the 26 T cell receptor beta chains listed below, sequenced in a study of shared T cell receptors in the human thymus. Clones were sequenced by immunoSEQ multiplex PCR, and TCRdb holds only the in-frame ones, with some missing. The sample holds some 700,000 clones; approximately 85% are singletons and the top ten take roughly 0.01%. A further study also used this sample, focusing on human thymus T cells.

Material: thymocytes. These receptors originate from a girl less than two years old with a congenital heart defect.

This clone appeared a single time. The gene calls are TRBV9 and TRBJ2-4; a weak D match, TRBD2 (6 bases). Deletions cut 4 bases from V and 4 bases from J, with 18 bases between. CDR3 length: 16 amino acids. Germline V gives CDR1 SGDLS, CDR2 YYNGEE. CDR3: CASSSRSYGGKNIQYF. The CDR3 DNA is TGTGCCAGCAGCTCGAGGAGTTATGGGGGGAAAAACATTCAGTACTTC.

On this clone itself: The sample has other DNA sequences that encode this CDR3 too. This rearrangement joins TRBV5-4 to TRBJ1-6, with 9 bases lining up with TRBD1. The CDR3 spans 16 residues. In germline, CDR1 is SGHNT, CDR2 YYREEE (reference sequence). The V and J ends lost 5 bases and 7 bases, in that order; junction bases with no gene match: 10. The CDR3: CASRGRTGDHNSPLHF. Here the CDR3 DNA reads TGTGCCAGCAGGGGGAGGACAGGGGATCACAATTCACCCCTCCACTTT.

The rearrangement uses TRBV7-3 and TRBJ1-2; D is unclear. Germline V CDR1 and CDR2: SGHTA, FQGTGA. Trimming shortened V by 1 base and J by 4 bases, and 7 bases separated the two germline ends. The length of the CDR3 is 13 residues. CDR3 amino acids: CASSLKAGYGYTF. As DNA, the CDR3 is TGTGCCAGCAGCTTAAAAGCCGGCTATGGCTACACCTTC.

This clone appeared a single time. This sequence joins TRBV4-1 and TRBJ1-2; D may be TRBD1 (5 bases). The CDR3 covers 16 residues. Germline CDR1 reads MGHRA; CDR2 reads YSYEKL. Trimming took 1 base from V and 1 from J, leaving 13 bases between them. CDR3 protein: CASSQGGEGNNYGYTF. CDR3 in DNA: TGCGCCAGCAGCCAAGGGGGGGAGGGTAATAACTATGGCTACACCTTC.

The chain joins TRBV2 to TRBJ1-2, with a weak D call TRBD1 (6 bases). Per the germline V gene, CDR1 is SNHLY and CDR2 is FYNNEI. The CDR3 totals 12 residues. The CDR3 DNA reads TGTTGCCCCGGACAGTGGCCGTACGGCTACACCTTC. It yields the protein CCPGQWPYGYTF.

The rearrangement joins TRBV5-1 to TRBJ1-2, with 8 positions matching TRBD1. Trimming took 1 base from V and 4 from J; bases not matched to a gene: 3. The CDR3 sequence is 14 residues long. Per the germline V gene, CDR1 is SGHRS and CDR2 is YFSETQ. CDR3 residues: CASSLRQGPYGYTF. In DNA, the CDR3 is TGCGCCAGCAGCTTGCGACAGGGGCCCTATGGCTACACCTTC.

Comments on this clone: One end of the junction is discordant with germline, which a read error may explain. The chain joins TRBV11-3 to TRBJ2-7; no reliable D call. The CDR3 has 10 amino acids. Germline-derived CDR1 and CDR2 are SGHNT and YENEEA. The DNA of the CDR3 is TGTGCCAGCAGCCCAAAGGAGACGAAGTTC. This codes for CASSPKETKF.

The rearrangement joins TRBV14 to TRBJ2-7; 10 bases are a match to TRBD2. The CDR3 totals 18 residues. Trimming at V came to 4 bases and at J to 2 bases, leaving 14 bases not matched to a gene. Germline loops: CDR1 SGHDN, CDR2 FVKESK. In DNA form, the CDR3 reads TGTGCCAGCAGCCCCAGGGCTAGCGGGGGCCTTAATCCCTACGAGCAGTACTTC. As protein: CASSPRASGGLNPYEQYF.

CDR3 bases: TGTGCCAGCAGTGAAGTACCTGAGGGGGGACAGAATCAGCCCCAGCATTTT. This gives the protein CASSEVPEGGQNQPQHF. This sequence joins TRBV6-1 and TRBJ1-5; 7 nucleotides align to TRBD1. Germline V gene lookup returns CDR1 MNHNS and CDR2 SASEGT. The CDR3 is 17 residues long. V lost 1 base, J lost 4 bases, and 10 bases stayed unmatched.

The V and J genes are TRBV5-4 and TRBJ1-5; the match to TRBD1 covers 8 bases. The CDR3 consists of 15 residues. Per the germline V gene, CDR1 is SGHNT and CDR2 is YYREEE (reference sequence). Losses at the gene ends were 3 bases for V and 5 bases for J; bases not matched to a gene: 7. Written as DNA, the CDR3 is TGTGCCAGCAGCTCCTTTGAGACAGGGGATCAGCCCCAGCATTTT. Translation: CASSSFETGDQPQHF.

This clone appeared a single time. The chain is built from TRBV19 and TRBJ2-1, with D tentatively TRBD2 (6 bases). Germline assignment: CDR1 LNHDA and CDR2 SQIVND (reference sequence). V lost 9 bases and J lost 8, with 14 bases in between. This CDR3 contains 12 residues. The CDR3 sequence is CASSGGTDEQFF. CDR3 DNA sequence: TGTGCCAGCAGCGGCGGGACCGATGAGCAGTTCTTC.

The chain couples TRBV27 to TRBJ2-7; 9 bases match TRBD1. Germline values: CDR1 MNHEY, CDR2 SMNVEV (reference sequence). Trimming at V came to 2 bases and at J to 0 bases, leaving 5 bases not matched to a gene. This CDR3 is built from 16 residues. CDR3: CASSLHRDRVSYEQYF. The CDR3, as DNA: TGTGCCAGCAGTTTACACCGGGACAGGGTCTCCTACGAGCAGTACTTC.

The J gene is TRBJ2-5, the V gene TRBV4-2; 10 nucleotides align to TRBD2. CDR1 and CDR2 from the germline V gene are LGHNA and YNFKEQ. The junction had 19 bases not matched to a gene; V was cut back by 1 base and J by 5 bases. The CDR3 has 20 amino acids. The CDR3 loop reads CASSQARASGGVCRMETQYF. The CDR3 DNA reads TGTGCCAGCAGCCAAGCTCGGGCTAGCGGGGGAGTTTGTCGTATGGAGACCCAGTACTTC.

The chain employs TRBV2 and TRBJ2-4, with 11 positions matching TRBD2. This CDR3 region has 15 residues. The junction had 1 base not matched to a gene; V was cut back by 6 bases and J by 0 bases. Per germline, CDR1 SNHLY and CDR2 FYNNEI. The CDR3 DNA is TGTGCCAGCAGCGGACTAGCGGGAGCCAAAAACATTCAGTACTTC. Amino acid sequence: CASSGLAGAKNIQYF.

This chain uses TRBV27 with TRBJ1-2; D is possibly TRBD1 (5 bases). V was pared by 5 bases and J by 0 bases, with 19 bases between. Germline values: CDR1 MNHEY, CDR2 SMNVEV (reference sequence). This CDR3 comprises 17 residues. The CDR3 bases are TGTGCCAGCAGTCCAAACGGGACTTTCGCGTCTAACTATGGCTACACCTTC. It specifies CASSPNGTFASNYGYTF.

CDR3 nucleotide sequence: TGTGCCAGCAGCCAACAGCCCAGTCGGCAGGGGGCTACCAATGAAAAACTGTTTTTT. This sequence encodes CASSQQPSRQGATNEKLFF. The gene calls are TRBV4-2 and TRBJ1-4, with 8 bases fitting TRBD1. The CDR3 extends over 19 amino acids. Looked up from germline, CDR1 is LGHNA and CDR2 is YNFKEQ. J gave up 5 bases and V 2 bases, and 16 bases lay outside the gene matches.

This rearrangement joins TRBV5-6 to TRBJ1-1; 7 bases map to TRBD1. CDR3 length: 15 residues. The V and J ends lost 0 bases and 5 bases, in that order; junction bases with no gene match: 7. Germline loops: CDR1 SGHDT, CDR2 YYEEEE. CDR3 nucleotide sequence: TGTGCCAGCAGCTTGGTCAGACAGGGAGGAACTGAAGCTTTCTTT. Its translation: CASSLVRQGGTEAFF.

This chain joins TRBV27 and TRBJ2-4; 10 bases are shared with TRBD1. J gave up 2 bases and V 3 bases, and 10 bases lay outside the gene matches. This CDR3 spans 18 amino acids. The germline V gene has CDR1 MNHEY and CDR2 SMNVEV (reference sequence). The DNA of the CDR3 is TGTGCCAGCAGTTTGAATGGGACAGGGGTCTTACCCAAAAACATTCAGTACTTC. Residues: CASSLNGTGVLPKNIQYF.

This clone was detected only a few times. The CDR3 loop is CASSQAQGQTSGNTIYF. The DNA for the CDR3 is TGTGCCAGCAGCCAAGCCCAGGGACAGACTTCTGGAAACACCATATATTTT. The V and J genes are TRBV4-2 and TRBJ1-3; 7 bases are shared with TRBD1. Germline V gives CDR1 LGHNA, CDR2 YNFKEQ. Trimming took 1 base from V and 1 from J; bases not matched to a gene: 7. The CDR3 length is 17 residues.

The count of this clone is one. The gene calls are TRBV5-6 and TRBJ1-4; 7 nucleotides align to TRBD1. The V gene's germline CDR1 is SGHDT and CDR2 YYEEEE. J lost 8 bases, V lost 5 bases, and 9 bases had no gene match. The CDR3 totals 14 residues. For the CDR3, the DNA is TGTGCCAGCAGTCTGAGGACAGGAGGAGAAAAACTGTTTTTT. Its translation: CASSLRTGGEKLFF.

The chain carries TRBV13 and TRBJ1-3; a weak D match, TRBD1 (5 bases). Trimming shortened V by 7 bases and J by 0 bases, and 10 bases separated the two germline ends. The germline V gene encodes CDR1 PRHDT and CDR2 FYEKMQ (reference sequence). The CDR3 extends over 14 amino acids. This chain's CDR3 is CASTQGLSGNTIYF. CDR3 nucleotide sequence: TGTGCCAGCACCCAGGGCCTCTCTGGAAACACCATATATTTT.

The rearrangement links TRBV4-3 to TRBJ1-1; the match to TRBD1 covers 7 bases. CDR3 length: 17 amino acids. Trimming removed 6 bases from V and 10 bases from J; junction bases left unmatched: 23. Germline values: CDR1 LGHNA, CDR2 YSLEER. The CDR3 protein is CASSCKLKTDRTVRAFF. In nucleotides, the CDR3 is TGCGCCAGCAGTTGCAAACTGAAAACGGACAGGACGGTAAGAGCTTTCTTT.

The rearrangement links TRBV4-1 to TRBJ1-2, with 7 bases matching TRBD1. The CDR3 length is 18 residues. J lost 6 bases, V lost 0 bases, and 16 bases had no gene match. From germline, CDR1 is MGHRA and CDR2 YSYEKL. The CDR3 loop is CASSQEMEETGIRHGYTF. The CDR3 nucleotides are TGCGCCAGCAGCCAAGAAATGGAAGAGACAGGGATTAGACATGGCTACACCTTC.

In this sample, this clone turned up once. The CDR3 loop reads CASSPRQGLMNTEAFF. The CDR3 bases are TGTGCCAGCAGTCCGCGACAGGGACTCATGAACACTGAAGCTTTCTTT. V usage is TRBV27 and J usage is TRBJ1-1; 7 bases align to TRBD1. Unmatched junction bases numbered 9, after V lost 5 bases and J lost 0 bases. The V gene's germline CDR1 is MNHEY and CDR2 SMNVEV (reference sequence). CDR3 size: 16 residues.

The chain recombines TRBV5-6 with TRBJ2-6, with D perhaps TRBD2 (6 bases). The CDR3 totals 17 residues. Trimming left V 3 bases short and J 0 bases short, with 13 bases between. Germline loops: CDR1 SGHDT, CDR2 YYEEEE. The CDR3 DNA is TGTGCCAGCAGCTCCTACGGGGGAGGCTCTGGGGCCAACGTCCTGACTTTC. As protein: CASSSYGGGSGANVLTF.

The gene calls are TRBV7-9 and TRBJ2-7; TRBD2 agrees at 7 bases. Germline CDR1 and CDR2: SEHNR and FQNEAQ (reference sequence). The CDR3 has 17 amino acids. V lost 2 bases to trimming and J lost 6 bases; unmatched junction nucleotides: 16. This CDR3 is CASSLRQRGGAPAEQYF. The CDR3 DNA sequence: TGTGCCAGCAGCTTAAGGCAGCGGGGCGGGGCCCCCGCCGAGCAGTACTTC.